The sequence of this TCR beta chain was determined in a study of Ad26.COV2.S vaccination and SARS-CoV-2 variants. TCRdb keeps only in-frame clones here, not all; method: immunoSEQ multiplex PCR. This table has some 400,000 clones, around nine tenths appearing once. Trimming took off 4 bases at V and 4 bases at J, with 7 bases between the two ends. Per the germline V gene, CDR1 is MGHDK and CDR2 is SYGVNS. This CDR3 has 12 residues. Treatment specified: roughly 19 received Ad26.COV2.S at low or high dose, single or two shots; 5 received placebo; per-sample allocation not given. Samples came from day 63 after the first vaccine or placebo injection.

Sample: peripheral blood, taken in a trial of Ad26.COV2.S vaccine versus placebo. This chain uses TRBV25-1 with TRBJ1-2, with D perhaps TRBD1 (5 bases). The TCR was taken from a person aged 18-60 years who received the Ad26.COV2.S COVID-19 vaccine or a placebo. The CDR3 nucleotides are TGTGCCAGCAGTGTGGGGGTCTATGGCTACACCTTC. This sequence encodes CASSVGVYGYTF.